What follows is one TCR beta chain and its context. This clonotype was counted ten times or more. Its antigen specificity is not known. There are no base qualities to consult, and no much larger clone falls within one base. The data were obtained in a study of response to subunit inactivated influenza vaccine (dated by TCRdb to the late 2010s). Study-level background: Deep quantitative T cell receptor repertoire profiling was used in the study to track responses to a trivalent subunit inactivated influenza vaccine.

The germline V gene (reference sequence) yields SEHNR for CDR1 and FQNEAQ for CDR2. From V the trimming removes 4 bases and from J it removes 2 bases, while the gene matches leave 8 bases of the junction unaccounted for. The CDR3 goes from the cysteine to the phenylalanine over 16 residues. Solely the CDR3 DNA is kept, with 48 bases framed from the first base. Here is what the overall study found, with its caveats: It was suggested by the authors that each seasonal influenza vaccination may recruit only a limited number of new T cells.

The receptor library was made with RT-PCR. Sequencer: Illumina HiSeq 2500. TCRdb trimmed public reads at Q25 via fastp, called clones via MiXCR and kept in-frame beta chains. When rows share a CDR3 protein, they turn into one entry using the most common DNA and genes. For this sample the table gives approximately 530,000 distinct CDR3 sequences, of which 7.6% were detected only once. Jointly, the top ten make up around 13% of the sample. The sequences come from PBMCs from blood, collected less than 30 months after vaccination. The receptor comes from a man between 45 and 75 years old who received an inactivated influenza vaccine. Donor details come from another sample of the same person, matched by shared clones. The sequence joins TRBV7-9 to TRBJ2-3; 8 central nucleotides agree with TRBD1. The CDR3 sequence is CASSSTGQDITDTQYF. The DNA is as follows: TGTGCCAGCAGCTCCACGGGACAGGACATCACAGATACGCAGTATTTT. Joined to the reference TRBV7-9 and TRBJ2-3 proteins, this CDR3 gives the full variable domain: DTGVSQNPRHKITKRGQNVTFRCDPISEHNRLYWYRQTLGQGPEFLTYFQNEAQLEKSRLLSDRFSAERPKGSFSTLEIQRTEQGDSAMYLCASSSTGQDITDTQYFGPGTRLTVL.